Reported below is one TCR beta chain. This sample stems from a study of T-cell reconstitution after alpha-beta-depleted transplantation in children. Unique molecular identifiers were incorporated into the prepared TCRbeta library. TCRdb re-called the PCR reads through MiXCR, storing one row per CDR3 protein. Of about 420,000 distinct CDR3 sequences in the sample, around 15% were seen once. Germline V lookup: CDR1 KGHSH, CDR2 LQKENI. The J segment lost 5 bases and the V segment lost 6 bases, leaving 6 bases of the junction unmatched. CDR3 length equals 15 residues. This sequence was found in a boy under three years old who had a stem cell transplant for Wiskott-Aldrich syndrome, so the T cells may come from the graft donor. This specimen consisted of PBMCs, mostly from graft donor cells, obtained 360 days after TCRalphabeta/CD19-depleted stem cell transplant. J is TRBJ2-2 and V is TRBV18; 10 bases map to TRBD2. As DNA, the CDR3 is TGTGCCAGCTCGCGGCTAGCGGGAGAAACCGGGGAGCTGTTTTTT. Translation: CASSRLAGETGELFF.